The 2 T cell receptor beta chains below come from one sample, sequenced in a study of early T cells in non-severe SARS-CoV-2 infection. TCRdb called the 5' RACE reads again in MiXCR, with one record for every CDR3 protein. Of 50,000 to 70,000 distinct CDR3 sequences in the sample, 9.5% to 15% were seen once. The sequenced sample consisted of whole blood. The source is an adult who was a healthcare worker with PCR-confirmed SARS-CoV-2 infection or an uninfected control (not recorded which).

As concerns this clonotype: A read error may explain this, as a much larger clone is one base away. CDR3 sequence: CASITVPSPLHF. The CDR3 DNA is TGTGCCAGTATCACAGTCCCCTCACCCCTCCACTTT. The V and J genes are TRBV19 and TRBJ1-6, with D uncertain. V was cut by 7 bases and J by 10 bases, with 11 bases left in between. This CDR3 is 12 amino acids long. CDR1 LNHDA and CDR2 SQIVND come from the germline V gene (reference sequence).

The V gene is TRBV2, the J gene TRBJ2-7; D unresolved. Trimming shortened V by 4 bases and J by 0 bases, and 10 bases separated the two germline ends. CDR1 and CDR2 from the germline V gene are SNHLY and FYNNEI. This CDR3 is built from 14 residues. CDR3 sequence: CASSGGYNSYEQYF. The CDR3 DNA reads as TGTGCCAGCAGTGGGGGATATAACTCCTACGAGCAGTACTTC.